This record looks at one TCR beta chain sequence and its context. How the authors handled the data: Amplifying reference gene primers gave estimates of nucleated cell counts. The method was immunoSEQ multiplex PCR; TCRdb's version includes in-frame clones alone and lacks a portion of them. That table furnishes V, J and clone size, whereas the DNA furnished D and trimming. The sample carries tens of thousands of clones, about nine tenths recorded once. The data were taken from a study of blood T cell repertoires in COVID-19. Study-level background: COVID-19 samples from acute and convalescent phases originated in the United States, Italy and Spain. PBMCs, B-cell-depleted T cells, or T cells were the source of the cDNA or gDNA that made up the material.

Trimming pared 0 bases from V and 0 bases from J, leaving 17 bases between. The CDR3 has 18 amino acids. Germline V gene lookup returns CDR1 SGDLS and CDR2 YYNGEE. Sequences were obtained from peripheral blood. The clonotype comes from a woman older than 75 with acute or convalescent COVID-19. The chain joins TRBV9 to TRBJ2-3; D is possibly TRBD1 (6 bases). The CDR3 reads CASSVVPGGGPSTDTQYF. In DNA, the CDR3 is TGTGCCAGCAGCGTAGTCCCTGGGGGCGGACCTAGCACAGATACGCAGTATTTT.